This T cell receptor beta chain appears in the sequencing data of a study of blood T cell repertoires in COVID-19. Study at large: Samples came from the United States, Italy and Spain, spanning acute and convalescent COVID-19. Sources were T cells, B-cell-depleted T cells, or PBMCs; the material itself was cDNA or gDNA.

In the original analysis: Reference gene primer amplification gave nucleated cell count estimates. TCRdb keeps only in-frame clones here, not all; method: immunoSEQ multiplex PCR. V and J calls and clone size are as listed in that table; D and trimming were resolved from the DNA. The data contain over 100,000 clones, about 85% of them singletons. The CDR3 has 15 amino acids. Sequenced material: peripheral blood. The receptor was isolated from a middle-aged man with active COVID-19. V usage is TRBV21-1 and J usage is TRBJ1-1. TRBV21-1 is assigned pseudogene status. DNA of the CDR3: TGTGCCAGCAGCCCGGCCGGGGGATTGGACACTGAAGCTTTCTTT. The encoded protein is CASSPAGGLDTEAFF.